Listed here are 8 T cell receptor beta chains from one sample, sequenced in a study of Japanese encephalitis immunity and Zika vaccine responses. TCRdb reprocessed the 5' RACE reads with MiXCR, giving one entry per CDR3 protein. This sample has under 400 distinct CDR3 sequences, with less than 3% found just once. For 5 to 6 days, PBMCs labeled with CFSE were cultured with peptide pools at roughly 1 ug/mL each. Proliferating CD4 T cells were sorted unfixed as live CD56-CD19-CD16-CD3+CD4+ CFSE-low cells. Sequencing was performed on antigen-activated CD4+ T cells from blood, cultured, taken during a Zika inactivated vaccine study. Every receptor here comes from an adult man who received an inactivated Zika virus vaccine.

This clonotype is medium-sized in the sample. The chain carries TRBV12-3 or TRBV12-4 and TRBJ1-1; D might be TRBD1 (5 bases). With 4 bases removed from V and 4 bases from J, the gap between germline ends came to 10 bases. The CDR3 contains 13 residues. The CDR3 loop is CASSSVGGTEAFF. The CDR3 nucleotides are TGTGCCAGCAGTTCAGTGGGGGGCACTGAAGCTTTCTTT.

This clonotype is large within its sample. This chain connects TRBV11-2 to TRBJ2-7; TRBD2 agrees at 15 bases. Looked up from germline, CDR1 is SGHAT and CDR2 is FQNNGV. This CDR3 comprises 16 residues. V shed 4 bases, J shed 0 bases, and the junction held 1 base outside the gene matches. The CDR3 spells CASSWGLAGGSYEQYF. The CDR3 nucleotides read TGTGCCAGCAGCTGGGGACTAGCGGGGGGCTCCTACGAGCAGTACTTC.

This clonotype is termed medium-sized (0.01 to 0.1%). The chain carries TRBV2 and TRBJ1-1; D is unclear. The CDR3 extends over 13 amino acids. Trimming removed 4 bases at V and 0 bases at J, with 6 bases between. Germline CDR1 is SNHLY and CDR2 is FYNNEI. The CDR3 bases are TGTGCCAGCAGTGTTTTAGTGAACACTGAAGCTTTCTTT. This codes for CASSVLVNTEAFF.

By share, this clonotype counts as medium-sized (0.01 to 0.1%). The chain is built from TRBV4-2 and TRBJ2-3; 11 bases align to TRBD1. Losses at the gene ends were 4 bases for V and 0 bases for J; bases not matched to a gene: 0. The germline V gene has CDR1 LGHNA and CDR2 YNFKEQ. The CDR3 runs 15 residues. In DNA form, the CDR3 reads TGTGCCAGCAGCCGGGACAGGGGGAGCACAGATACGCAGTATTTT. This gives the protein CASSRDRGSTDTQYF.

In this sample, this clonotype is hyperexpanded. The chain recombines TRBV4-1 with TRBJ2-2; possible D gene TRBD1, 6 bases. V was clipped by 3 bases and J by 11 bases, with 13 bases between them. There are 13 residues in the CDR3. Germline CDR1 and CDR2: MGHRA and YSYEKL. The CDR3 DNA follows: TGCGCCAGCAGCCATCCCAGGGGCCCAGAGCTGTTTTTT. Amino acids: CASSHPRGPELFF.

This clonotype is medium-sized (0.01 to 0.1%) in the sample. The V gene is TRBV4-3, the J gene TRBJ2-7; 10 bases fit TRBD1. Germline V gene sequence: CDR1 LGHNA, CDR2 YSLEER. This CDR3 has 14 residues. After removal of 2 bases from V and 5 bases from J, the junction contained 3 bases not matched to a gene. The CDR3 here is CASSQTDRGHEQYF. The CDR3 DNA reads TGCGCCAGCAGCCAAACCGACAGGGGGCACGAGCAGTACTTC.

This clonotype is hyperexpanded (1% or more) in the sample. The V and J genes are TRBV5-1 and TRBJ2-1; the match to TRBD1 covers 7 bases. The CDR3 contains 13 residues. Germline V lookup: CDR1 SGHRS, CDR2 YFSETQ. V was pared by 10 bases and J by 5 bases, with 9 bases of the junction left unmatched. The CDR3 DNA reads TGCGCCTCAAGACAGGGCCCCAACAATGAGCAGTTCTTC. Its translation: CASRQGPNNEQFF.

This clonotype qualifies as hyperexpanded. The chain uses TRBV4-2 and TRBJ1-5, with TRBD1 matching over 10 bases. Per germline, CDR1 LGHNA and CDR2 YNFKEQ. Trimming removed 4 bases from V and 2 bases from J; junction bases left unmatched: 8. The CDR3 length is 17 residues. The CDR3 DNA is TGTGCCAGCAGCCTCATAGCCGGGACAGGGGGCAATCAGCCCCAGCATTTT. This codes for CASSLIAGTGGNQPQHF.